Below are 4 T cell receptor delta chains sequenced from a single sample in a study of delta chains in infants with herpesvirus infections. TCR cDNA was made from PBMC RNA with gamma- and delta-chain-specific primers. TCRdb processed the RT-PCR reads again with the CATT caller. The sample records 1,200 to 1,500 delta-chain clones, roughly 30% being singletons. Specimen: peripheral blood, collected at time point 1 of longitudinal follow-up. These receptors all come from a human donor who was a Ugandan infant, either HIV-exposed or HIV-unexposed (not recorded which).

The sample holds a few counts of this clone. V gene TRDV1 combines with J gene TRDJ1; 7 bases fit TRDD3. Looked up from germline, CDR1 is TSWWSYY and CDR2 is QGS. The trim removed 2 bases at V and 1 base at J, leaving 19 bases unmatched. This CDR3 is 20 amino acids long. CDR3 sequence reads: CALGEILSVPGGPFTDKLIF. The CDR3 DNA reads TGTGCTCTTGGGGAAATCCTTTCCGTACCTGGGGGTCCTTTCACCGATAAACTCATCTTT.

In DNA, the CDR3 is TGTGCTCTTGGGGAACTAGGACGAAACTGGGGAGTTGGGGGCGCCACCGATAAACTCATCTTT. Translating it yields CALGELGRNWGVGGATDKLIF. The chain combines TRDV1 with TRDJ1; 7 bases align to TRDD3. CDR1 is TSWWSYY and CDR2 is QGS in the germline V gene. V was pared by 0 bases and J by 1 base, with 20 bases of the junction left unmatched. The CDR3 loop spans 21 amino acids.

The chain joins TRDV1 to TRDJ1, with 11 bases identical to TRDD3. Germline CDR1 TSWWSYY, CDR2 QGS. V lost 3 bases to trimming and J lost 2 bases; unmatched junction nucleotides: 17. The CDR3 is 20 amino acids. The CDR3: CALGDVFPNWGIYMTDKLIF. CDR3 in DNA: TGTGCTCTTGGGGATGTCTTCCCTAACTGGGGGATATATATGACCGATAAACTCATCTTT.

The V gene is TRDV2, the J gene TRDJ1; 7 bases are a match to TRDD3. This CDR3 is built from 14 residues. Germline V gene data show CDR1 as GEAIGNYY and CDR2 as EKD. The junction had 8 bases not matched to a gene; V was cut back by 3 bases and J by 5 bases. The CDR3 region is CACDGLSGDDKLIF. The CDR3, as DNA: TGTGCCTGTGACGGGTTGTCGGGGGATGATAAACTCATCTTT.